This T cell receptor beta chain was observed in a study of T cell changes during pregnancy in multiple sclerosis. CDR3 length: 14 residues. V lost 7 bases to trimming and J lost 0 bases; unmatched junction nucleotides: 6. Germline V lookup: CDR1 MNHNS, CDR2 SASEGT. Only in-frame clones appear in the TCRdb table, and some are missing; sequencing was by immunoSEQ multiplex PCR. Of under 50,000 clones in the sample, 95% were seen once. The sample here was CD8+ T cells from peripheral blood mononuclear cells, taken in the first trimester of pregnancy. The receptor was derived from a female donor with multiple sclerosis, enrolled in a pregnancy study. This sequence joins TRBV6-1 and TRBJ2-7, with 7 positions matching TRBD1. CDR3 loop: CASTTTGSSYEQYF. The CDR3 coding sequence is TGTGCCAGCACTACGACAGGGAGCTCCTACGAGCAGTACTTC.